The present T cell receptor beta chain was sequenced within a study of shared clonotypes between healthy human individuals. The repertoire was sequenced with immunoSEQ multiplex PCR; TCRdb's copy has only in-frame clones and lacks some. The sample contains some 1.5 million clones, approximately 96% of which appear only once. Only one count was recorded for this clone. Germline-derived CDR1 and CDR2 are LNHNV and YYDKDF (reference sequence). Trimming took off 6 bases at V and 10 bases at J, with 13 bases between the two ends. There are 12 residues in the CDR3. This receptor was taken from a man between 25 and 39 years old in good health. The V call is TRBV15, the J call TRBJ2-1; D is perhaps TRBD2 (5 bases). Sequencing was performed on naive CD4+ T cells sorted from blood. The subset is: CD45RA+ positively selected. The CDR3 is CATSTRGGEQFF. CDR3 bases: TGTGCCACCAGTACCCGTGGAGGCGAGCAGTTCTTC.